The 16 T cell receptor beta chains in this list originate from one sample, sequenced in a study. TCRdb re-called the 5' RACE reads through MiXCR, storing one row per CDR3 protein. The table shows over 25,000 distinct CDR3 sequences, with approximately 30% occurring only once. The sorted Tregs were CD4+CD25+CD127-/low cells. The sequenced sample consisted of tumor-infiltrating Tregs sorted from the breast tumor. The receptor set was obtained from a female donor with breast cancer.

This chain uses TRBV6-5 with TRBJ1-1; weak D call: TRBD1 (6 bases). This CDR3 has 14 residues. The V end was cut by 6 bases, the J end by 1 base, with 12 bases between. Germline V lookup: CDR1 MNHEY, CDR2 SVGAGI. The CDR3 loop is CASRAGTRNTEAFF. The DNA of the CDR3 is TGTGCCAGCAGGGCCGGGACACGGAACACTGAAGCTTTCTTT.

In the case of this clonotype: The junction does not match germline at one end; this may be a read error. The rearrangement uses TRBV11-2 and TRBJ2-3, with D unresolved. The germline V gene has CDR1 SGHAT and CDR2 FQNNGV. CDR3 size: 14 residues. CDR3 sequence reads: CASSLSSTTDTQYF. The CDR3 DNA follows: TGTGCCAGCAGCCTCTCATCTACCACAGATACGCAGTATTTC.

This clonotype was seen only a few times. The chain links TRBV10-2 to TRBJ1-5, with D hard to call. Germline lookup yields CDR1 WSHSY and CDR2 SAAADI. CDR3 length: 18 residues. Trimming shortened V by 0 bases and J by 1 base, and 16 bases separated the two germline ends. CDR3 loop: CASSESIQPNFSNQPQHF. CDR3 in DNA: TGCGCCAGCAGTGAGTCAATACAGCCAAATTTCAGCAATCAGCCCCAGCATTTT.

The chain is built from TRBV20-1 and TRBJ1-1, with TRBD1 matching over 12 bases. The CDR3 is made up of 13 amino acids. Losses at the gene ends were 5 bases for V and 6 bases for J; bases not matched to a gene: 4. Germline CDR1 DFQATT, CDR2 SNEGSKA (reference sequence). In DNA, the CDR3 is TGCAGTGCTCCGGGACAGGGGGCCCCTGAAGCTTTCTTT. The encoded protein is CSAPGQGAPEAFF.

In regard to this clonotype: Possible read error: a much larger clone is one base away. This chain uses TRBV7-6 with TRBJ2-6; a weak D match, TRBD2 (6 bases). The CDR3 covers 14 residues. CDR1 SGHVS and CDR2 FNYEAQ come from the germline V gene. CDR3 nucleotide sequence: TGTGCCTTGCGAAGGGACTCTGGGGCCAACGTCCCGACTTTC. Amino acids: CALRRDSGANVPTF.

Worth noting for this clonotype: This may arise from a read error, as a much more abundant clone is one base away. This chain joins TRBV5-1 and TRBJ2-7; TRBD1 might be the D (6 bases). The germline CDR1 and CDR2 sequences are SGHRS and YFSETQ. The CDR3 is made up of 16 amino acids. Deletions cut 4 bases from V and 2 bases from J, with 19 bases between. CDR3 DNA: TGCGCCAGCAGCAATTTTGGACAGAGAGGTCCCTACGAGCAGTACTTC. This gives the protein CASSNFGQRGPYEQYF.

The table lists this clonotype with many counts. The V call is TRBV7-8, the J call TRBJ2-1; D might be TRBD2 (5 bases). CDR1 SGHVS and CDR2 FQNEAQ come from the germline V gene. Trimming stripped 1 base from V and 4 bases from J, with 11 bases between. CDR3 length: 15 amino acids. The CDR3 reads CASSLDGMEYNEQFF. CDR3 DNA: TGTGCCAGCAGCTTAGACGGGATGGAGTACAATGAGCAGTTCTTC.

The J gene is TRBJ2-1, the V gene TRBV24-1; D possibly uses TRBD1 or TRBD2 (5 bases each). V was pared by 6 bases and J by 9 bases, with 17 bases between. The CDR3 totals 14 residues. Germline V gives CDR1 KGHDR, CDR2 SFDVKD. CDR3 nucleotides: TGTGCCACCAGTCTCGGGACCTACATAAGTGAGCAGTTCTTC. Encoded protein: CATSLGTYISEQFF.

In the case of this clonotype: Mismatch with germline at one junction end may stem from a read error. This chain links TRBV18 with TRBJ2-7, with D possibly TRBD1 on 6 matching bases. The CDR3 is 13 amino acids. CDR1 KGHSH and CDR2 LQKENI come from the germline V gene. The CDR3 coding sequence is TGTGCCGGCTCACCACAGCAGGGGTACGAGCAGTACTTC. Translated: CAGSPQQGYEQYF.

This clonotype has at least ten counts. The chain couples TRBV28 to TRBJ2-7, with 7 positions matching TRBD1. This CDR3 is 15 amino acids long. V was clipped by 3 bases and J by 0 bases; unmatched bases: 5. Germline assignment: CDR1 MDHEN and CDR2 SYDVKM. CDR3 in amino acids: CASSFWTGSSYEQYF. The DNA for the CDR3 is TGTGCCAGCAGTTTTTGGACAGGAAGCTCCTACGAGCAGTACTTC.

CDR3 in amino acids: CASSPTDASNTEAFF. Written as DNA, the CDR3 is TGCGCCAGCAGCCCGACCGATGCATCGAACACTGAAGCTTTCTTT. The rearrangement uses TRBV5-1 and TRBJ1-1; D unresolved. The CDR3 covers 15 residues. CDR1 and CDR2 (germline): SGHRS, YFSETQ. Deletions cut 4 bases from V and 1 base from J, with 14 bases between.

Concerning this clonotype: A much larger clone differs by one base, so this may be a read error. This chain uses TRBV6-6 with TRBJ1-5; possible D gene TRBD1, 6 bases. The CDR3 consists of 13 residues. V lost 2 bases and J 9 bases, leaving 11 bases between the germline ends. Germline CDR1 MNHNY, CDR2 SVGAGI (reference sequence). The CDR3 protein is CASSYGGGGPQHF. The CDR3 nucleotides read TGTGCCAGCAGTTACGGGGGAGGGGGGCCCCAGCATTTT.

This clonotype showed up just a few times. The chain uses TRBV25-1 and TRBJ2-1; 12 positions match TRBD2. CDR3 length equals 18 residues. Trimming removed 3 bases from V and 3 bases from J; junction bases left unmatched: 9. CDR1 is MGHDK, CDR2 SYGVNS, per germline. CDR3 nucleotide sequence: TGTGCCAGCAGTGATGGGGGGGTGACTAGCGGGGGCTACAATGAGCAGTTCTTC. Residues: CASSDGGVTSGGYNEQFF. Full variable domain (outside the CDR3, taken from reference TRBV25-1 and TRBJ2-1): EADIYQTPRYLVIGTGKKITLECSQTMGHDKMYWYQQDPGMELHLIHYSYGVNSTEKGDLSSESTVSRIRTEHFPLTLESARPSHTSQYLCASSDGGVTSGGYNEQFFGPGTRLTVL.

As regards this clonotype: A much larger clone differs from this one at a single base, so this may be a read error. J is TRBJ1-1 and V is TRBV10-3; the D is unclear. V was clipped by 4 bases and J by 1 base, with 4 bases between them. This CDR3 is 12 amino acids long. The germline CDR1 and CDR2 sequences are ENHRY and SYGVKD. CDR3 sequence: CAISGENTEAFF. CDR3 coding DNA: TGTGCCATCAGTGGAGAGAACACTGAAGCTTTCTTT.

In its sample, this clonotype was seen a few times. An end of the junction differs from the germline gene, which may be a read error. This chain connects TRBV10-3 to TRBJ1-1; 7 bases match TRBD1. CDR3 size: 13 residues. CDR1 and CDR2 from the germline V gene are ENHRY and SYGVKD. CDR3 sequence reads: CAISSQGNAEAFF. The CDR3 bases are TGTGCCATCAGCTCACAGGGGAACGCTGAAGCTTTCTTT.

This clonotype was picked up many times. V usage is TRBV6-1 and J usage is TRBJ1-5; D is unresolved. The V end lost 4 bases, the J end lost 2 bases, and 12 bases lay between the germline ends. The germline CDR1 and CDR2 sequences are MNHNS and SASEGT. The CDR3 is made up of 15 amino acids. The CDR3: CASSGSGPRNQPQHF. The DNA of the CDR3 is TGTGCCAGCAGTGGGTCCGGGCCCCGCAATCAGCCCCAGCATTTT.